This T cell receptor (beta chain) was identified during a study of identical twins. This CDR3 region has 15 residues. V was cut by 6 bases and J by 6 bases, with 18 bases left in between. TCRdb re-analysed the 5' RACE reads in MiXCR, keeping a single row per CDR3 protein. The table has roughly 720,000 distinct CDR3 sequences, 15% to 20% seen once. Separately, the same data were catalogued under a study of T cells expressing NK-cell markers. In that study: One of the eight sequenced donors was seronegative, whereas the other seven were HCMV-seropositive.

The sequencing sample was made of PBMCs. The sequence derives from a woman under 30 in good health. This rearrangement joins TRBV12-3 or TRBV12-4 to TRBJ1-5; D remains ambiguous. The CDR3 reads CASSLTGPLGQPQHF. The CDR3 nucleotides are TGTGCCAGCAGCCTGACTGGTCCTCTGGGTCAGCCCCAGCATTTT.